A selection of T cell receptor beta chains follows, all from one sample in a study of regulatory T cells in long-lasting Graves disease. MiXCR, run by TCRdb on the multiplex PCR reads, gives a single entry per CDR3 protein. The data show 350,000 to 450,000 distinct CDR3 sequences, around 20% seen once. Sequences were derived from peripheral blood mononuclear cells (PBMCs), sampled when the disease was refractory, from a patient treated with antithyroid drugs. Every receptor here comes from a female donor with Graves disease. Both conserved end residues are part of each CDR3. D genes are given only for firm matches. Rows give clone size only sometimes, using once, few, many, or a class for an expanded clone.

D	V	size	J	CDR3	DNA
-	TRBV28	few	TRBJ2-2	CASSFGSAENTGELFF	TGTGCCAGCAGTTTCGGTTCGGCTGAGAACACCGGGGAGCTGTTTTTT
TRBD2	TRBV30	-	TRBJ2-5	CAWNRGDRLAGDRETQYF	TGTGCCTGGAACCGGGGGGACCGACTAGCGGGGGATCGGGAGACCCAGTACTTC
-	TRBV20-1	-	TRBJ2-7	CSARSPSEAVYEQYF	TGCAGTGCTAGATCTCCTAGCGAGGCCGTATACGAGCAGTACTTC
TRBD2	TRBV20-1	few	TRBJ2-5	CSAPSGTSEETQYF	TGCAGTGCCCCTTCCGGGACTAGCGAGGAGACCCAGTACTTC
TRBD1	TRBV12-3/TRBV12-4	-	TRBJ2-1	CASSGGQGARGEQFF	TGTGCCAGCAGTGGGGGACAGGGGGCAAGGGGAGAGCAGTTCTTC
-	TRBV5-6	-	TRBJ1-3	CASSPPMGNTIYF	TGTGCCAGCAGCCCGCCTATGGGAAACACCATATATTTT
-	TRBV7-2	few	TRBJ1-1	CASSPIGGGLGTEAFF	TGTGCCAGCAGCCCAATTGGGGGGGGATTAGGCACTGAAGCTTTCTTT
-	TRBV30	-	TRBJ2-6	CAWTRAVSSGANVLTF	TGTGCCTGGACGAGAGCGGTGAGCTCTGGGGCCAACGTCCTGACTTTC
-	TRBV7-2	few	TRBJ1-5	CASSLESGFIQPQHF	TGTGCCAGCAGCTTAGAGTCAGGGTTCATACAGCCCCAGCATTTT
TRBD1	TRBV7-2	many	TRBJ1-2	CASSYQGALPNYGYTF	TGTGCCAGCAGCTACCAGGGGGCCCTACCCAACTATGGCTACACCTTC
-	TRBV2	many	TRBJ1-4	CASSAGTGEKLFF	TGTGCCAGCAGTGCCGGGACGGGAGAAAAACTGTTTTTT
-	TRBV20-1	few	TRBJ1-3	CSAQKMGFGNTIYF	TGCAGTGCCCAGAAGATGGGGTTTGGAAACACCATATATTTT
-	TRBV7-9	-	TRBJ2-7	CASLHTRAYEQYF	TGTGCCAGCCTCCATACCAGGGCCTACGAGCAGTACTTC
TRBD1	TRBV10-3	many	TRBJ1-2	CAISESVDRGDGYGYTF	TGTGCCATCAGTGAGTCGGTGGACAGGGGCGACGGCTATGGCTACACCTTC
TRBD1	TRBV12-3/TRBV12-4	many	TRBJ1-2	CASSYPGQAPSTF	TGTGCCAGCAGTTACCCGGGACAGGCCCCTAGCACCTTC
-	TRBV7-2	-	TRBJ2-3	CASSLVEGRLRDTQYF	TGTGCCAGCAGCTTAGTGGAGGGACGGCTACGCGATACGCAGTATTTT
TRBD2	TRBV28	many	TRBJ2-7	CASSLFGPFSGVSYEQYF	TGTGCCAGCAGTTTATTCGGGCCCTTTAGCGGGGTCTCCTACGAGCAGTACTTC
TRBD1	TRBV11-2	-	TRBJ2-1	CASTGQGDEQFF	TGTGCCAGCACCGGACAGGGGGATGAGCAGTTCTTC
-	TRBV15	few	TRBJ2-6	CATSRVDSGANVLTF	TGTGCCACCAGCAGGGTAGACTCTGGGGCCAACGTCCTGACTTTC
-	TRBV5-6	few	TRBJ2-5	CASSETRVGHLQETQYF	TGTGCCAGCAGCGAGACCCGTGTGGGACACCTCCAAGAGACCCAGTACTTC
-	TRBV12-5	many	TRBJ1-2	CASGLTGNYGYTF	TGTGCTAGTGGTTTGACCGGGAACTATGGCTACACCTTC
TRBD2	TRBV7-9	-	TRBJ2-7	CASSRTSGDSGGQYF	TGTGCCAGCAGCCGGACTAGCGGAGACTCTGGTGGGCAGTACTTC
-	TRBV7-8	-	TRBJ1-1	CASSPLQAVRTEAFF	TGTGCCAGCAGCCCCTTACAGGCGGTTCGCACTGAAGCTTTCTTT
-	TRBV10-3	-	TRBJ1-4	CAISERDSYNEKLFF	TGTGCCATCAGTGAACGTGACTCCTATAATGAAAAACTGTTTTTT
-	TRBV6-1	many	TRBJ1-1	CASIHATEAFF	TGTGCCAGCATTCACGCTACTGAAGCTTTCTTT
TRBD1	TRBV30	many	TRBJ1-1	CAWGTGNTEAFF	TGTGCCTGGGGGACAGGGAACACTGAAGCTTTCTTT
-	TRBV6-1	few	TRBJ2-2	CASSLLTGLNTGELFF	TGTGCCAGCAGCCTACTTACAGGGCTGAACACCGGGGAGCTGTTTTTT
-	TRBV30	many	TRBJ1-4	CAWSGTAMGKLFF	TGTGCCTGGAGTGGGACAGCCATGGGAAAACTGTTTTTT
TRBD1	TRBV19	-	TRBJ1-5	CASSIEGQGNQPQHF	TGTGCCAGTAGTATAGAAGGACAGGGCAATCAGCCCCAGCATTTT
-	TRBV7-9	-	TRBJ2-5	CASSAQMYQETQYF	TGTGCCAGCAGCGCCCAGATGTACCAAGAGACCCAGTACTTC
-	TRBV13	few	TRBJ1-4	CASSLGYPTNEKLFF	TGTGCCAGCAGCTTAGGGTACCCAACTAATGAAAAACTGTTTTTT
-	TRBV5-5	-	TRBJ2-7	CASSQEADYYEQYF	TGTGCCAGCAGCCAGGAAGCGGATTACTACGAGCAGTACTTC
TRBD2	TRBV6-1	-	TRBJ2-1	CASSTRWLAEYNEQFF	TGTGCCAGCAGCACCCGGTGGCTAGCGGAATACAATGAGCAGTTCTTC
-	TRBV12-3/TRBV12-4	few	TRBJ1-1	CASSPGTDEAFF	TGTGCCAGCAGTCCCGGGACGGATGAAGCTTTCTTT
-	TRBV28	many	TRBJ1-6	CASSPPGQGYSPLHF	TGTGCCAGCAGCCCCCCTGGTCAGGGCTATTCACCCCTCCACTTT
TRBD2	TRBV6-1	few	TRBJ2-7	CASSDTGLAASGEQYF	TGTGCCAGCAGTGACACGGGACTAGCGGCTTCTGGTGAGCAGTACTTC
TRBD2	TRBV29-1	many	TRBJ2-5	CSVGSGGETQYF	TGCAGCGTTGGGAGCGGGGGAGAGACCCAGTACTTC
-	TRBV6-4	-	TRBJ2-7	CASSPGRWNEQYF	TGTGCCAGCAGTCCCGGGCGGTGGAACGAGCAGTACTTC
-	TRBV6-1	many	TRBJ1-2	CASSPPWSDSSGYTF	TGTGCCAGCAGCCCCCCCTGGTCGGACAGTAGTGGCTACACCTTC
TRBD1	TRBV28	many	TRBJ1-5	CASSQSTGKRSASNQPQHF	TGTGCCAGCAGTCAGTCGACAGGGAAGAGGTCCGCCTCCAATCAGCCCCAGCATTTT